The 22 T cell receptor beta chains given below trace back to one sample, sequenced in a study of blood T cell repertoires in COVID-19 (dated by TCRdb to 2020 to 2022). Library prep was done by the immunoSEQ multiplex PCR assay. TCRdb took over this immuneACCESS table, retaining in-frame rearrangements with V and J assigned. Such tables are incomplete; in checked studies, under half of the missing clones stem from an unresolved V gene, and the remainder is unexplained. The sample contains approximately 300,000 clones, about 90% of them found a single time. Roughly 5% of the sample is in the top ten clones. The sample comprised PBMCs or T cells enriched from blood (not recorded which). All receptors come from a woman in her 30s who had recovered from COVID-19.

DNA for the CDR3: TGTGCCAGCAGCAAAGAAGAACCGGACAGGGTCTATGGCTACACCTTC. It translates to CASSKEEPDRVYGYTF. The gene calls are TRBV21-1 and TRBJ1-2; TRBD1 is taken as the D call from the table, unchecked against the DNA. TRBV21-1 is annotated as a pseudogene. There are 16 residues in the CDR3.

The chain is built from TRBV28 and TRBJ2-7; TRBD2 aligns across 9 bases. V lost 6 bases to trimming and J lost 0 bases; unmatched junction nucleotides: 3. Germline V gene sequence: CDR1 MDHEN, CDR2 SYDVKM. There are 14 residues in the CDR3. CDR3 coding DNA: TGTGCCAGCAGCGATAGCGGGAGCTCCTACGAGCAGTACTTC. This encodes CASSDSGSSYEQYF. Combining the CDR3 with reference TRBV28 and TRBJ2-7 gives the whole variable domain DVKVTQSSRYLVKRTGEKVFLECVQDMDHENMFWYRQDPGLGLRLIYFSYDVKMKEKGDIPEGYSVSREKKERFSLILESASTNQTSMYLCASSDSGSSYEQYFGPGTRLTVT.

The rearrangement uses TRBV9 and TRBJ2-5, with D perhaps matching TRBD2 (6 bases). The length of the CDR3 is 15 residues. Trimming cost V 0 bases and J 2 bases, with 11 bases left between them. Germline loops: CDR1 SGDLS, CDR2 YYNGEE. CDR3 amino acids: CASSVGSGPQETQYF. CDR3 in DNA: TGTGCCAGCAGCGTAGGGAGCGGGCCACAAGAGACCCAGTACTTC.

The chain uses TRBV4-2 and TRBJ2-7; perhaps TRBD2 as D (5 bases). This CDR3 region has 14 residues. Deletions cut 0 bases from V and 5 bases from J, with 11 bases between. The germline V gene encodes CDR1 LGHNA and CDR2 YNFKEQ. CDR3 nucleotides: TGTGCCAGCAGCCAAGATCCGGGGATTAACGAGCAGTACTTC. Its protein is CASSQDPGINEQYF.

The V gene is TRBV27, the J gene TRBJ2-7, with 8 bases that match TRBD1. The CDR3 consists of 14 residues. Germline assignment: CDR1 MNHEY and CDR2 SMNVEV (reference sequence). Losses at the gene ends were 1 base for V and 3 bases for J; bases not matched to a gene: 2. The CDR3 region is CASSLWTGSYEQYF. Written as DNA, the CDR3 is TGTGCCAGCAGTTTATGGACAGGGAGCTACGAGCAGTACTTC.

The chain employs TRBV5-8 and TRBJ1-2; D gene uncertain. The V end lost 0 bases, the J end lost 7 bases, and 10 bases lay between the germline ends. The CDR3 length is 13 residues. Germline V CDR1 and CDR2: SGHTS, YDEGEE. CDR3 nucleotide sequence: TGTGCCAGCAGCTTGGCACGGGAGGGTGGCTACACCTTC. Translated: CASSLAREGGYTF.

This clone was counted a single time. This chain connects TRBV7-2 to TRBJ2-1; TRBD2 agrees at 8 bases. The CDR3 covers 15 residues. Germline CDR1 reads SGHTA; CDR2 reads FQGNSA. V shed 4 bases, J shed 4 bases, and the junction held 6 bases outside the gene matches. The CDR3 here is CASSSGGGNYNEQFF. For the CDR3, the DNA is TGTGCCAGCAGCTCGGGGGGGGGAAATTACAATGAGCAGTTCTTC. Drawing the rest from reference TRBV7-2 and TRBJ2-1, the complete variable domain is GAGVSQSPSNKVTEKGKDVELRCDPISGHTALYWYRQSLGQGLEFLIYFQGNSAPDKSGLPSDRFSAERTGGSVSTLTIQRTQQEDSAVYLCASSSGGGNYNEQFFGPGTRLTVL.

The rearrangement uses TRBV3-1 (or the pseudogene TRBV3-2) and TRBJ1-3; 7 nucleotides agree with TRBD1. The CDR3 contains 14 residues. V gave up 5 bases and J gave up 4 bases; unmatched junction bases: 5. From germline, CDR1 is LGHDT and CDR2 YNNKEL (reference sequence). The CDR3, as DNA: TGTGCCAGCAGCAGACCGGGACAGGGAAACACCATATATTTT. Its protein product is CASSRPGQGNTIYF.

The chain recombines TRBV14 with TRBJ2-7, with TRBD1 as a possible D gene (5 bases). CDR1 SGHDN and CDR2 FVKESK come from the germline V gene. The CDR3 covers 13 residues. V lost 6 bases and J 3 bases, leaving 12 bases between the germline ends. The CDR3 sequence: CASRGRFLYEQYF. In DNA form, the CDR3 reads TGTGCCAGCAGGGGGCGCTTCCTCTACGAGCAGTACTTC.

The DNA of the CDR3 is TGTGCCAGCAGCGGATTGGACAGGAACACCGGGGAGCTGTTTTTT. This gives the protein CASSGLDRNTGELFF. The chain joins TRBV7-9 to TRBJ2-2; D may be TRBD1 (6 bases). Germline-derived CDR1 and CDR2 are SEHNR and FQNEAQ (reference sequence). V gave up 5 bases and J gave up 1 base, with 11 bases separating them. This CDR3 is 15 amino acids long.

This clone was observed a few times. The rearrangement links TRBV5-4 to TRBJ2-7; D is perhaps TRBD2 (6 bases). CDR1 and CDR2 from the germline V gene are SGHNT and YYREEE (reference sequence). The CDR3 has 16 amino acids. Trimming pared 1 base from V and 2 bases from J, leaving 16 bases between. For the CDR3, the DNA is TGTGCCAGCAGCTTGTCCGCGGAGCGGGCTCCCTACGAGCAGTACTTC. It encodes CASSLSAERAPYEQYF.

This chain uses TRBV27 with TRBJ1-2, with a weak D call TRBD1 (6 bases). Trimming pared 6 bases from V and 5 bases from J, leaving 19 bases between. The V gene's germline CDR1 is MNHEY and CDR2 SMNVEV (reference sequence). The CDR3 covers 15 residues. CDR3 region: CASSQGGAGLYGYTF. The DNA for the CDR3 is TGTGCCAGCAGCCAAGGGGGGGCAGGCCTATATGGCTACACCTTC.

The rearrangement uses TRBV2 and TRBJ2-1, with 9 bases fitting TRBD2. V was pared by 6 bases and J by 12 bases, with 12 bases of the junction left unmatched. The germline CDR1 and CDR2 sequences are SNHLY and FYNNEI. This CDR3 contains 14 residues. CDR3 coding DNA: TGTGCCAGCAGAAGTTCGCGGGGGGGCGGATTGCAGTTCTTC. Translating it yields CASRSSRGGGLQFF.

The V and J genes are TRBV6-5 and TRBJ1-3; D call uncertain. Per germline, CDR1 MNHEY and CDR2 SVGAGI. There are 13 residues in the CDR3. Trimming removed 0 bases at V and 8 bases at J, with 8 bases between. CDR3 coding DNA: TGTGCCAGCAGTTACTCCCCTATCGACACCATATATTTT. Its protein is CASSYSPIDTIYF.

This clone was observed a single time. A read error may account for a junction end that differs from germline. The V and J genes are TRBV28 and TRBJ1-1, with 8 bases lining up with TRBD1. Germline CDR1 MDHEN, CDR2 SYDVKM. The CDR3 extends over 15 amino acids. The CDR3: CASSWGQELYTEAFF. The CDR3 nucleotides read TGTGCCAGCAGTTGGGGACAGGAACTATACACTGAGGCTTTCTTT. Complete variable domain (other parts from reference TRBV28 and TRBJ1-1): DVKVTQSSRYLVKRTGEKVFLECVQDMDHENMFWYRQDPGLGLRLIYFSYDVKMKEKGDIPEGYSVSREKKERFSLILESASTNQTSMYLCASSWGQELYTEAFFGQGTRLTVV.

This clone has more than one count but fewer than ten. V and J are TRBV5-4 and TRBJ1-1; D is perhaps TRBD1 (5 bases). Trimming removed 4 bases at V and 2 bases at J, with 15 bases between. The V gene's germline CDR1 is SGHNT and CDR2 YYREEE (reference sequence). There are 15 residues in the CDR3. The CDR3 protein is CASSPLQAPNTEAFF. The CDR3 bases are TGTGCCAGCAGCCCATTACAGGCGCCTAACACTGAAGCTTTCTTT.

V is TRBV4-1 and J is TRBJ2-5; TRBD1 matches 7 bases. This CDR3 is 15 amino acids long. With 4 bases clipped from V and 4 bases from J, the junction kept 9 bases outside the gene matches. CDR1 MGHRA and CDR2 YSYEKL come from the germline V gene. As DNA, the CDR3 is TGCGCCAGCAGCCTTGGGACAGCCGAGGTAGAGACCCAGTACTTC. The encoded protein is CASSLGTAEVETQYF.

The chain combines TRBV5-1 with TRBJ2-3; 14 bases align to TRBD2. This CDR3 region has 20 residues. V was clipped by 3 bases and J by 4 bases; unmatched bases: 16. The germline gives CDR1 SGHRS, CDR2 YFSETQ. The chain's CDR3 is CASSWPRLAGGPQPPDTQYF. In nucleotides, the CDR3 is TGCGCCAGCAGCTGGCCCCGACTAGCGGGGGGGCCCCAACCACCAGATACGCAGTATTTT. The variable domain in full, completed from reference TRBV5-1 and TRBJ2-3, reads KAGVTQTPRYLIKTRGQQVTLSCSPISGHRSVSWYQQTPGQGLQFLFEYFSETQRNKGNFPGRFSGRQFSNSRSEMNVSTLELGDSALYLCASSWPRLAGGPQPPDTQYFGPGTRLTVL.

The chain combines TRBV5-4 with TRBJ1-1; TRBD1 is a possible D gene (5 bases). From germline, CDR1 is SGHNT and CDR2 YYREEE (reference sequence). Trimming removed 4 bases from V and 5 bases from J, with 18 bases in between. This CDR3 has 15 residues. DNA of the CDR3: TGTGCCAGCAGCCTGGGGAGCCCGGGGGGGACTGAAGCTTTCTTT. Translation: CASSLGSPGGTEAFF. The whole variable domain, remainder taken from reference TRBV5-4 and TRBJ1-1, is ETGVTQSPTHLIKTRGQQVTLRCSSQSGHNTVSWYQQALGQGPQFIFQYYREEENGRGNFPPRFSGLQFPNYSSELNVNALELDDSALYLCASSLGSPGGTEAFFGQGTRLTVV.

The rearrangement uses TRBV6-5 and TRBJ1-5; D gene ambiguous. V was trimmed by 2 bases and J by 1 base, leaving 12 bases between them. This CDR3 region has 16 residues. The germline gives CDR1 MNHEY, CDR2 SVGAGI. The CDR3 loop is CASSYPSPVSNQPQHF. The CDR3 DNA sequence: TGTGCCAGCAGTTACCCCTCCCCGGTGAGCAATCAGCCCCAGCATTTT.

The CDR3 region has the DNA TGTGCCAGCAGCTTAGTAGGGGGGGGATTCAATGAGCAGTTCTTC. Translated, it gives CASSLVGGGFNEQFF. This chain uses TRBV11-2 with TRBJ2-1, with D perhaps TRBD2 (7 bases). CDR1 and CDR2 from the germline V gene are SGHAT and FQNNGV. There are 15 residues in the CDR3. V gave up 1 base and J gave up 6 bases, with 13 bases separating them.

The chain is built from TRBV5-1 and TRBJ1-2, with TRBD1 matching over 7 bases. V trimming: 0 bases; J trimming: 7 bases; junction bases outside the gene matches: 12. The CDR3 totals 16 residues. CDR1 SGHRS and CDR2 YFSETQ come from the germline V gene. The chain's CDR3 is CASSLEGDRDFIGYTF. CDR3 DNA: TGCGCCAGCAGCTTGGAGGGAGACAGGGATTTTATTGGCTACACCTTC. Together with reference TRBV5-1 and TRBJ1-2, the CDR3 gives the full variable domain: KAGVTQTPRYLIKTRGQQVTLSCSPISGHRSVSWYQQTPGQGLQFLFEYFSETQRNKGNFPGRFSGRQFSNSRSEMNVSTLELGDSALYLCASSLEGDRDFIGYTFGSGTRLTVV.